The 7 T cell receptor beta chains in this list originate from one sample, sequenced in a study of blood T cell repertoires in COVID-19. The assay was immunoSEQ multiplex PCR, and TCRdb's table has in-frame clones only and misses some. The sample contains 140,000 or so clones, roughly 84% of which appear only once. Sequenced material: peripheral blood. Every receptor here comes from a human donor with acute or convalescent COVID-19. The donor label of this sample is uncertain.

As concerns this clone: Relative to the germline gene, one junction end is altered; a read error may explain this. The chain uses TRBV27 and TRBJ2-3, with 15 bases lining up with TRBD2. CDR3 length equals 18 residues. Germline values: CDR1 MNHEY, CDR2 SMNVEV (reference sequence). The CDR3 region is CASSLGLAGGGRTYTQYF. The CDR3, as DNA: TGTGCCAGCAGTTTAGGACTAGCGGGGGGGGGACGCACATATACGCAGTATTTT.

V and J are TRBV6-5 and TRBJ2-7, with 8 bases lining up with TRBD2. V was pared by 6 bases and J by 2 bases, with 9 bases of the junction left unmatched. The germline gives CDR1 MNHEY, CDR2 SVGAGI. This CDR3 is built from 15 residues. DNA for the CDR3: TGTGCCAGCAGGAACCGGGTCGGGGGGGCCTACGAGCAGTACGTC. Translation: CASRNRVGGAYEQYV.

The chain employs TRBV5-1 and TRBJ1-6, with D hard to call. This CDR3 is 15 amino acids long. Germline CDR1 SGHRS, CDR2 YFSETQ. Trimming took 0 bases from V and 3 from J, leaving 7 bases between them. CDR3 coding DNA: TGCGCCAGCAGCTTGGTACCAGACTATAATTCACCCCTCCACTTT. Translating gives CASSLVPDYNSPLHF.

The V gene is TRBV12-3 or TRBV12-4, the J gene TRBJ2-7; 7 bases map to TRBD2. The CDR3 covers 12 residues. J lost 12 bases, V lost 6 bases, and 11 bases had no gene match. Here the CDR3 reads CASSPWGEGLYF. The CDR3 DNA reads as TGTGCCAGCAGCCCCTGGGGGGAGGGGTTGTACTTC.

This clone has a handful of counts. V is TRBV27 and J is TRBJ2-1, with 10 bases fitting TRBD2. Germline assignment: CDR1 MNHEY and CDR2 SMNVEV (reference sequence). The CDR3 extends over 17 amino acids. The V and J ends lost 3 bases and 5 bases, in that order; junction bases with no gene match: 10. CDR3 in amino acids: CASSFMGSGRTHNEQFF. CDR3 DNA sequence: TGTGCCAGCAGTTTCATGGGTAGCGGGAGGACGCACAATGAGCAGTTCTTC.

This clone has a count of ten or more. The chain couples TRBV14 to TRBJ1-2, with TRBD1 identical over 10 bases. Per germline, CDR1 SGHDN and CDR2 FVKESK. The V and J ends lost 4 bases and 8 bases, in that order; junction bases with no gene match: 7. The CDR3 contains 14 residues. The CDR3 reads CASSPGTGVTGYTF. DNA for the CDR3: TGTGCCAGCAGCCCCGGGACAGGGGTTACGGGCTACACCTTC.

This clone came up a few times. The chain links TRBV27 to TRBJ1-2; 9 bases are shared with TRBD1. V gave up 5 bases and J gave up 8 bases; unmatched junction bases: 9. The CDR3 contains 14 residues. Germline V CDR1 and CDR2: MNHEY, SMNVEV (reference sequence). CDR3 bases: TGTGCCAGCAGTCAAGACGGGACAGGGTACGGCTACACCTTC. This gives the protein CASSQDGTGYGYTF.